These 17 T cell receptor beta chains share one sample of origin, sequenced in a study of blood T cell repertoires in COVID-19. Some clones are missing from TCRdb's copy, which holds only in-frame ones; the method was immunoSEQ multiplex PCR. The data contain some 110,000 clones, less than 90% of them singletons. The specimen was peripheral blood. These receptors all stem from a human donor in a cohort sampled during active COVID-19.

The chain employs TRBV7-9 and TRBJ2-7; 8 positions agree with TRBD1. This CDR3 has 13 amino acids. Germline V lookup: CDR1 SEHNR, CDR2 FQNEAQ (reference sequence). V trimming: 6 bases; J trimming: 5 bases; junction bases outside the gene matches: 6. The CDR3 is CASRLGQGNEQYF. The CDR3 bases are TGTGCCAGCAGACTTGGACAGGGAAACGAGCAGTACTTC.

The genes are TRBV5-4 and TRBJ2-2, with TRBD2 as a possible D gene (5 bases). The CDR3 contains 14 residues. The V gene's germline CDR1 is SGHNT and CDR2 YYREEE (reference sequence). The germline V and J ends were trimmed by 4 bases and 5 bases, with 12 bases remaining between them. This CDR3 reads CASSIRLQTGELFF. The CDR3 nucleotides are TGTGCCAGCAGCATCCGACTACAGACCGGGGAGCTGTTTTTT.

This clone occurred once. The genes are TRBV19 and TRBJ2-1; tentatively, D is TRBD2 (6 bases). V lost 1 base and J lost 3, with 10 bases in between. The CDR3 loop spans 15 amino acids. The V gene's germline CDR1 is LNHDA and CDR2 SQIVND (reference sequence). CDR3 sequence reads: CASSIAGAGYNEQFF. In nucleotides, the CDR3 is TGTGCCAGTAGTATAGCGGGAGCCGGCTACAATGAGCAGTTCTTC.

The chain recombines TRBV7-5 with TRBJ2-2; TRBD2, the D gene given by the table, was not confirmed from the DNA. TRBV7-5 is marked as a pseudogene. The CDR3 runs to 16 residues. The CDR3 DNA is TGTGTCAGAAGCTCTACTAGCGGGAGGGGAACCGGGGAGCTGTTTTTT. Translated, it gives CVRSSTSGRGTGELFF.

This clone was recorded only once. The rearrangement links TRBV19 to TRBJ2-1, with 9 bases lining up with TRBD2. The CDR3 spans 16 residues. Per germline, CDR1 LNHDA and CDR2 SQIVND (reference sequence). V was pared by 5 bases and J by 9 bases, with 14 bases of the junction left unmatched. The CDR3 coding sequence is TGTGCCAGTAGTCCCTCGACTAGCGGCAGGTTAGGTGAGCAGTTCTTC. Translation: CASSPSTSGRLGEQFF.

The CDR3 reads CATSTELYGYTF. The CDR3 DNA reads as TGTGCCACCTCAACAGAGCTCTATGGCTACACCTTC. The chain uses TRBV19 and TRBJ1-2; D gene unclear. CDR1 and CDR2 from the germline V gene are LNHDA and SQIVND (reference sequence). Trimming removed 10 bases from V and 4 bases from J, with 13 bases in between. This CDR3 contains 12 residues.

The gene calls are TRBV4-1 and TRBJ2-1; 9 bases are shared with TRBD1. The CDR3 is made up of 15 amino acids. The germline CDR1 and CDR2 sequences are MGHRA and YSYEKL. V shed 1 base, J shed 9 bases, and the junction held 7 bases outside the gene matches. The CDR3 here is CASSQAELQGAEQFF. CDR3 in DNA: TGCGCCAGCAGCCAAGCTGAACTACAGGGGGCTGAGCAGTTCTTC.

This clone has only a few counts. The CDR3: CASSVSSYNSPLHF. The CDR3 DNA reads TGTGCCAGCAGTGTCAGCTCCTATAATTCACCCCTCCACTTT. The gene calls are TRBV28 and TRBJ1-6; D remains ambiguous. The CDR3 has 14 amino acids. V was trimmed by 5 bases and J by 0 bases, leaving 5 bases between them. CDR1 and CDR2 (germline): MDHEN, SYDVKM.

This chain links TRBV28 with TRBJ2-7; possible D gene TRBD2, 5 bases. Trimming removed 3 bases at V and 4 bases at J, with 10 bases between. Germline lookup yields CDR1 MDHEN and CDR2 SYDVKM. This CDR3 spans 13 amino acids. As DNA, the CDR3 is TGTGCCAGCAGTTTTGGAGGCGTGTACGAGCAGTACTTC. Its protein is CASSFGGVYEQYF. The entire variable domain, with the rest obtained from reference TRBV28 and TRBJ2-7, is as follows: DVKVTQSSRYLVKRTGEKVFLECVQDMDHENMFWYRQDPGLGLRLIYFSYDVKMKEKGDIPEGYSVSREKKERFSLILESASTNQTSMYLCASSFGGVYEQYFGPGTRLTVT.

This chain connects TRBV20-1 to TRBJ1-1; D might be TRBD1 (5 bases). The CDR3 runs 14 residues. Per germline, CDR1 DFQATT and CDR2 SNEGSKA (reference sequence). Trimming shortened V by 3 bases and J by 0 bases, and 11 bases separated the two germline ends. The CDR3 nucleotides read TGCAGTGCTAGTGCTGACAGTCTGAACACTGAAGCTTTCTTT. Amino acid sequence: CSASADSLNTEAFF.

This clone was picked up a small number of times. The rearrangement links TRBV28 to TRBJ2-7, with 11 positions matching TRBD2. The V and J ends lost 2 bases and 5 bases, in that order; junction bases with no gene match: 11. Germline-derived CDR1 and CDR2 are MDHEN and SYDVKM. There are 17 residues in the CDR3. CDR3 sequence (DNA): TGTGCCAGCAGTTTACCCCTTAGCGGGAGGGCCGAAAACGAGCAGTACTTC. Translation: CASSLPLSGRAENEQYF. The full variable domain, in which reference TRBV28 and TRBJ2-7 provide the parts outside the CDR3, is DVKVTQSSRYLVKRTGEKVFLECVQDMDHENMFWYRQDPGLGLRLIYFSYDVKMKEKGDIPEGYSVSREKKERFSLILESASTNQTSMYLCASSLPLSGRAENEQYFGPGTRLTVT.

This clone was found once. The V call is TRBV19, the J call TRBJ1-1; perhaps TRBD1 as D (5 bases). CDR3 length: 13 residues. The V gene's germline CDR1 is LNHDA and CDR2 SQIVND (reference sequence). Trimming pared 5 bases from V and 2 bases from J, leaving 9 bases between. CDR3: CASSHDSNTEAFF. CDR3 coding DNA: TGTGCCAGTAGTCATGACAGTAACACTGAAGCTTTCTTT.

The CDR3 protein is CATREVSEKLFF. CDR3 nucleotide sequence: TGTGCCACCAGGGAAGTCAGTGAAAAACTGTTTTTT. J is TRBJ1-4 and V is TRBV2; possible D gene TRBD1, 5 bases. Germline values: CDR1 SNHLY, CDR2 FYNNEI. The CDR3 loop spans 12 amino acids. V dropped 10 bases and J dropped 7 bases, with 13 bases sitting between them.

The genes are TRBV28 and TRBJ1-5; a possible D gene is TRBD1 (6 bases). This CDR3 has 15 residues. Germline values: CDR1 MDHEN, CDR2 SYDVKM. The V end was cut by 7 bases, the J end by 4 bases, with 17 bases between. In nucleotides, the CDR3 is TGTGCCAGCACCCGGTGGGGGCTTGTGAATCAGCCCCAGCATTTT. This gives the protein CASTRWGLVNQPQHF.

CDR3: CASSDDRGNYGYTF. The CDR3 DNA sequence: TGTGCCAGCAGCGACGACAGGGGGAACTATGGCTACACCTTC. The gene calls are TRBV5-4 and TRBJ1-2; 9 nucleotides agree with TRBD1. Per the germline V gene, CDR1 is SGHNT and CDR2 is YYREEE (reference sequence). V dropped 4 bases and J dropped 2; count of bases not matched to a gene: 3. CDR3 length equals 14 residues.

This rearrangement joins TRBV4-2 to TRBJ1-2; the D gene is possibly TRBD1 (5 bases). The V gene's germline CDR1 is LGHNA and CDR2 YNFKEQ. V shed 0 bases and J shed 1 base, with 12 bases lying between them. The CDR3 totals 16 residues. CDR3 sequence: CASSQEGDLLNYGYTF. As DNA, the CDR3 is TGTGCCAGCAGCCAAGAAGGGGACTTACTTAACTATGGCTACACCTTC.

The CDR3 is CASSPRTGQGEKLFF. Written as DNA, the CDR3 is TGTGCCAGTAGTCCCCGGACAGGGCAGGGCGAAAAACTGTTTTTT. The gene calls are TRBV19 and TRBJ1-4; 8 bases match TRBD1. The germline V gene encodes CDR1 LNHDA and CDR2 SQIVND (reference sequence). The CDR3 runs to 15 residues. Trimming took 5 bases from V and 8 from J; bases not matched to a gene: 10.